The T cell receptor (beta chain) under discussion was sequenced for a study of vaccination and CD4 T cells after COVID-19. In the study overall: Overlapping spike peptides of SARS-CoV-2, HCoV-NL63, HCoV-OC43 and HCoV-229E were used, and cells were stimulated with them.

The treatment here: approximately nine-day PBMC culture with coronavirus spike peptide pools or control peptides (ViraFEST assay). In the ViraFEST assay, peptide-pool expansion preceded TCR sequencing of expanded clonotypes. After being plated at two million per well, PBMCs were cultured with about 10 IU/ml IL-2 and approximately 10 ug/ml peptide pools. With respect to this clonotype: As yet, its antigen is unknown.

Once obtained from cultured CD4+ T cells, the DNA was sequenced using the Oncomine TCR Beta short-read assay. The template was genomic DNA from cultured CD4+ T cells. TCRdb ran MiXCR on the PCR reads and lists one entry per CDR3 protein. The table lists roughly 14,000 distinct CDR3 sequences, 52% of them singletons. This sequence was found in a human donor who had recovered from COVID-19. The sample was CD4+ T cells from blood, cultured in vitro.

The CDR3: CASSNPGGEQFF. In nucleotides, the CDR3 is TGTGCCAGCAGCAATCCCGGGGGTGAGCAGTTCTTC. The gene calls are TRBV7-3 and TRBJ2-1; weak D call: TRBD2 (6 bases). This CDR3 is built from 12 residues. CDR1 SGHTA and CDR2 FQGTGA come from the germline V gene. Trimming pared 5 bases from V and 9 bases from J, leaving 11 bases between.